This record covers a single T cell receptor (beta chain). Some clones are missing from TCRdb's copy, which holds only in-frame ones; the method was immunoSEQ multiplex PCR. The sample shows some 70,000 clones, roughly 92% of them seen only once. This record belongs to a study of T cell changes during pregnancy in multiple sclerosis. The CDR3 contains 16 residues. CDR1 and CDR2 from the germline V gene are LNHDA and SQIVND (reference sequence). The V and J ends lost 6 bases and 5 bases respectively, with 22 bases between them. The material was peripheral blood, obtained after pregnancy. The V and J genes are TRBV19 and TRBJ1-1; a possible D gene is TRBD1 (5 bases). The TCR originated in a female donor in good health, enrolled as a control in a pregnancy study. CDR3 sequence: CASRTAFIRMGTEAFF. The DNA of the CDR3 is TGTGCCAGTAGGACAGCTTTCATACGCATGGGTACTGAAGCTTTCTTT.